This T cell receptor (beta chain) is drawn from a study of CD8 T cells in ankylosing spondylitis. This CDR3 is 16 amino acids long. CDR1 is SGHKS, CDR2 YYEKEE, per germline (reference sequence). V was pared by 3 bases and J by 4 bases, with 6 bases of the junction left unmatched. TCRdb called the 5' RACE reads again in MiXCR, with one record for every CDR3 protein. This repertoire shows about 66,000 distinct CDR3 sequences, around 6.4% found once; its top ten account for 5%. The specimen was synovial fluid, either unsorted or a sorted T cell fraction (not recorded which). The sequence derives from a male donor with ankylosing spondylitis. The chain carries TRBV5-5 and TRBJ2-6; 8 bases are shared with TRBD1. The CDR3 loop reads CASSWDRPGGANVLTF. CDR3 nucleotide sequence: TGTGCCAGCAGCTGGGACAGGCCAGGGGGGGCCAACGTCCTGACTTTC.